These T cell receptor beta chains were read from a single sample in a study of T cell responses to AZD1222 COVID-19 vaccine. Generated by immunoSEQ multiplex PCR, the TCRdb table keeps only in-frame clones and is missing some. The repertoire holds roughly 70,000 clones, with 79% as singletons. Specimen: peripheral blood, collected on day 0 of MenACWY control vaccination. All receptors come from an adult in good health. Both conserved end residues are part of each CDR3. The D gene is left open where the match is weak. Clone size is shown for a subset of rows, as once, few, many or a class of expanded clone.

J	V	D	size	DNA	CDR3
TRBJ2-6	TRBV3-1/TRBV3-2	-	-	TGTGCCAGCAGCCAAGGTGCAGCCTCTGGGGCCAACGTCCTGACTTTC	CASSQGAASGANVLTF
TRBJ2-5	TRBV27	-	-	TGTGCCAGCAGCCGAGTGCATGGACAGCAAGAGACCCAGTACTTC	CASSRVHGQQETQYF
TRBJ2-7	TRBV28	-	-	TGTGCCAGCAACCTATCCGGACAGTCAGCGTCGCAGTACTTC	CASNLSGQSASQYF
TRBJ1-1	TRBV5-5	-	once	TGTGCCAGCAGCTGGAATGTTAAGAACACTGAAGCTTTCTTT	CASSWNVKNTEAFF
TRBJ2-3	TRBV12-3/TRBV12-4	-	once	TGTGCCAGCAGATCCACAGATACGCAGTATTTT	CASRSTDTQYF
TRBJ1-4	TRBV3-1/TRBV3-2	-	-	TGTGCCAGCAGCCAATTTTACGGGGAAAAACTGTTTTTT	CASSQFYGEKLFF
TRBJ2-1	TRBV5-6	-	-	TGTGCCAGCAGCTACTCCGGGGGATACAATGAGCAGTTCTTC	CASSYSGGYNEQFF
TRBJ2-2	TRBV25-1	-	-	TGTGCCAGCAGTGAAGGCAGTCGTGACACCGGGGAGCTGTTTTTT	CASSEGSRDTGELFF
TRBJ2-5	TRBV6-5	-	once	TGTGACAGCACCTTCTATTGGGAGACCCAGTACTTC	CDSTFYWETQYF
TRBJ1-3	TRBV7-2	-	-	TGTGCCAGCAGCCGGCCCACAGGCGCGAACACCATATATTTT	CASSRPTGANTIYF
TRBJ1-2	TRBV4-3	-	few	TGCGCCAGCACCTACAAGGCCGACGGGGGCGGCTATGGCTACACCTTC	CASTYKADGGGYGYTF
TRBJ2-3	TRBV7-2	-	few	TGTGCCAGCAGCTTGGACTCGTCCCGCGATACGCAGTATTTT	CASSLDSSRDTQYF